One T cell receptor (beta chain) is described in this entry. The CDR3 covers 15 residues. Germline CDR1 and CDR2: MNHEY and SVGAGI. The V and J ends lost 6 bases and 8 bases, in that order; junction bases with no gene match: 8. The data were taken from a study of T cells in tumors after PD-1 blockade. Some clones are missing from TCRdb's copy, which holds only in-frame ones; the method was immunoSEQ multiplex PCR. The profile shows nearly 25,000 clones, roughly 82% of them singletons. This material consisted of PBMCs, taken after anti-PD-1 treatment. The chain couples TRBV6-5 to TRBJ2-3; 13 nucleotides match TRBD2. This TCR was recovered from a human donor with basal cell carcinoma. As DNA, the CDR3 is TGTGCCAGCAGCCCCACTAGCGGGGGGGCGTCTACGCAGTATTTT. It translates to CASSPTSGGASTQYF.